These T cell receptor beta chains were read from a single sample in a study of metastatic and nonmetastatic thyroid tumors. MiXCR reprocessed the PCR reads for TCRdb. The table has some 40,000 clones, around a fifth seen once. Input material: blood. The receptor source for this set is a female donor with papillary thyroid cancer or a benign thyroid nodule (not recorded which). Some clones in this sample may be carry-over from other donors' samples. The CDR3 runs from the conserved cysteine through the conserved F or W. The D gene is left open where the match is weak. The listing skips clone size in some rows; elsewhere it reads once, few, many or a size class.

>-|TRBJ1-6|TRBV28|-
TGTGCCAGCAGTTTAGGGGAAAAGGGTATAGCACCCCTCCACTTT
CASSLGEKGIAPLHF
>many|TRBJ1-5|TRBV7-2|-
TGTGCCAGCAGCTTAGATTTGGGCCGGCCCCAGCATTTT
CASSLDLGRPQHF
>-|TRBJ1-3|TRBV6-5|-
TGTGCCAGCAGGTACTTCGGAAACACCATATATTTT
CASRYFGNTIYF
>few|TRBJ1-1|TRBV28|-
TGTGCCAGCACGAACCCGGGACATGGGACGGGCACTGAAGCTTTCTTT
CASTNPGHGTGTEAFF
>many|TRBJ1-5|TRBV5-6|TRBD1
TGTGCCAGCAGCTCGCAGGGGGCGGAGCAGCCCCAGCATTTT
CASSSQGAEQPQHF
>many|TRBJ2-2|TRBV28|-
TGTGCCAGCAGTTTTAGGGGGGGCTTCACCGGGGAGCTGTTTTTT
CASSFRGGFTGELFF
>medium-sized|TRBJ2-7|TRBV28|-
TGTGCCAGCAGTTTATACAGGGACAACTCCGAGCAGTACTTC
CASSLYRDNSEQYF
>many|TRBJ1-4|TRBV19|-
TGTGCCAGTAGTCACCGGGCCCGAAATGAAAAACTGTTTTTT
CASSHRARNEKLFF
>many|TRBJ1-5|TRBV7-9|TRBD1
TGTGCCAGCAGCTTCGACAGGGTTGATCAGCCCCAGCATTTT
CASSFDRVDQPQHF
>-|TRBJ1-1|TRBV4-1|-
TGCGCCAGCAGCACCCGGACAGAAAACACTGAAGCTTTCTTT
CASSTRTENTEAFF
>many|TRBJ2-1|TRBV30|TRBD2
TGTGCCTGGAGAAAACCGGGACTACACTACAATGAGCAGTTCTTC
CAWRKPGLHYNEQFF
>-|TRBJ2-5|TRBV19|-
TGTGCCAGTACCGAAACGAGAGGGGGTTATGTGAAGACCCAGTACTTC
CASTETRGGYVKTQYF
>many|TRBJ2-5|TRBV18|-
TGTGCCAGCTCACCCCTCGGGGAGACCCAGTACTTC
CASSPLGETQYF
>-|TRBJ2-1|TRBV9|TRBD2
TGTGCCAGCAGCAACGGGACTAGCGGGGGGAGGAGGGATGAGCAGTTCTTC
CASSNGTSGGRRDEQFF
>many|TRBJ2-4|TRBV28|-
TGTGCCAGCAGTTTATCCCCCACGAACATTCAGTACTTC
CASSLSPTNIQYF
>many|TRBJ1-4|TRBV20-1|TRBD1
TGCAGTGCTAGATCCAATTTAGGGGGCCCAACTAATGAAAAACTGTTTTTT
CSARSNLGGPTNEKLFF
>many|TRBJ2-3|TRBV20-1|-
TGCAGTGCCCCCAGCGGTAACAGTATGGATACGCAGTATTTT
CSAPSGNSMDTQYF
>few|TRBJ1-2|TRBV28|TRBD1
TGTGCCAGCAGTTACCCCACAGGGGGTTATGTCTACACCTTC
CASSYPTGGYVYTF
>many|TRBJ2-3|TRBV14|-
TGTGCCAGCAGCCAAGATCCGGGCGGGACAAGCACAGATACGCAGTATTTT
CASSQDPGGTSTDTQYF
>many|TRBJ1-4|TRBV5-1|TRBD1
TGCGCCAGCAGCGACGGGACAGGGAATGAAAAACTGTTTTTT
CASSDGTGNEKLFF
>-|TRBJ1-5|TRBV6-1|TRBD1
TGTGCCAGCAGTGAAACGGCAGGGGGCAGGCCCCAGCATTTT
CASSETAGGRPQHF
>few|TRBJ2-1|TRBV2|-
TGTGCCAGCAGTGTCCACCGGGAGATGATCGGTGAGCAGTTCTTC
CASSVHREMIGEQFF
>few|TRBJ1-5|TRBV25-1|-
TGTGCCAGCAGTTACCGGACTAAGCTCAATCAGCCCCAGCATTTT
CASSYRTKLNQPQHF
>few|TRBJ1-6|TRBV28|-
TGTGCCAACAGCCGTACAGGAGGGAATTCACCCCTCCACTTT
CANSRTGGNSPLHF
>few|TRBJ2-7|TRBV2|-
TGTGCCAGCAGCGCCTCGAGGCTGCGAGAGCAGTACTTC
CASSASRLREQYF
>-|TRBJ1-1|TRBV11-2|-
TGTGCCAGCAGCTTAGCTGGGGGGGCTGAAGCTTTCTTT
CASSLAGGAEAFF
>many|TRBJ1-1|TRBV6-1|-
TGTGCCAGCAGTGATGGGGGTACCACTGAAGCTTTCTTT
CASSDGGTTEAFF
>many|TRBJ2-3|TRBV6-2/TRBV6-3|TRBD2
TGTGCCAGCAGGGGGATAGCGGGAGAGGGTTTTGAAACAGATACGCAGTATTTT
CASRGIAGEGFETDTQYF
>few|TRBJ1-1|TRBV28|-
TGTGCCAGCAGCCAACGGGGGTACACTGAAGCTTTCTTT
CASSQRGYTEAFF
>many|TRBJ2-7|TRBV29-1|-
TGCAGCGTTTATCACAGTTCCGCTTGGGAGCAGTACTTC
CSVYHSSAWEQYF
>once|TRBJ1-2|TRBV9|-
TGTGCCAGCAGCCCTAACACCGCTAACTATGGCTACACCTTC
CASSPNTANYGYTF
>-|TRBJ1-5|TRBV5-6|-
TGTGCCAGCAGCTTGGGGGCCCAGCCTGCAGGCCAGCCCCAGCATTTT
CASSLGAQPAGQPQHF
>few|TRBJ2-7|TRBV6-1|-
TGTGCCAGCAGTGGAAGTCGCGGGCCACCCCGGGTGGAGCAGTACTTC
CASSGSRGPPRVEQYF
>many|TRBJ2-3|TRBV27|-
TGTGCCAGCTTTCCGCCGGGACAAAGCACAGATACGCAGTATTTT
CASFPPGQSTDTQYF
>-|TRBJ1-2|TRBV12-3/TRBV12-4|-
TGTGCCAGCAGTTTGGACGGGAACTATGGCTACACCTTC
CASSLDGNYGYTF